This T cell receptor beta chain came from a study of cytomegalovirus exposure and HLA in healthy donors. Study context: Earlier work reported approximately 110 million unique TCR beta sequences from about 190 million T cells. Study-wide results and limits: Associated with cytomegalovirus, according to the listing, were some 150 TCR beta chains. The study assumed roughly uniform donor sequencing depth for presence/absence analyses. DRB1 had the most TCR associations and HLA-C the fewest, a later analysis found, with rates varying by HLA locus.

The length of the CDR3 is 18 residues. As regards this clone: Its target is unknown.

Primers for the PCR totalled 60 Vbeta and 13 Jbeta. Clones were sequenced by immunoSEQ multiplex PCR, and TCRdb holds only the in-frame ones, with some missing. This repertoire shows around 130,000 clones, 80% found once; its top ten account for under 6%. The receptor comes from a man younger than 40 in good health and CMV-seronegative. This rearrangement joins TRBV12-2 to TRBJ2-5; TRBD2, as called in the table, went unchecked against the DNA. TRBV12-2 is classified as a pseudogene. Sequenced sample: PBMCs. The CDR3 nucleotides are TGTGCAAGTCGCTTCAGGTCCGATCCACTAGCGGGAGAAGAGACCCAGTACTTC. It yields the protein CASRFRSDPLAGEETQYF.